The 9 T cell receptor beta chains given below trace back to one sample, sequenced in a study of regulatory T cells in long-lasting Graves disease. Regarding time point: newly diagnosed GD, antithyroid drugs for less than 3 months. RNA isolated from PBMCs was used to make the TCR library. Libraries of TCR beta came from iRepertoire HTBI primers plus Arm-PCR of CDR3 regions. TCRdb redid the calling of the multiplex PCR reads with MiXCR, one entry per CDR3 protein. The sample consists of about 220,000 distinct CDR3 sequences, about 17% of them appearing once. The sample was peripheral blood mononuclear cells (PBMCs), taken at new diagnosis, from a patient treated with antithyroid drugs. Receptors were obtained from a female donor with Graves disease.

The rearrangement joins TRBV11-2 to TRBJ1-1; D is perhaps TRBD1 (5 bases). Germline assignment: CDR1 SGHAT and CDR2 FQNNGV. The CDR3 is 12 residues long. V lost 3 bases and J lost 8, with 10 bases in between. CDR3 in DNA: TGTGCCAGCAGCTTTTCGACAGTCGAAGCTTTCTTT. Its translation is CASSFSTVEAFF.

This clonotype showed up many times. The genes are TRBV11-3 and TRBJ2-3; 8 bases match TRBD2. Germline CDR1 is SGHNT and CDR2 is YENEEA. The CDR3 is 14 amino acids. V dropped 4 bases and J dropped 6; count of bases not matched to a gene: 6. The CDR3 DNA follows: TGTGCCAGCAGCTCCACGGGAGGGAGGGATACGCAGTATTTT. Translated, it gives CASSSTGGRDTQYF.

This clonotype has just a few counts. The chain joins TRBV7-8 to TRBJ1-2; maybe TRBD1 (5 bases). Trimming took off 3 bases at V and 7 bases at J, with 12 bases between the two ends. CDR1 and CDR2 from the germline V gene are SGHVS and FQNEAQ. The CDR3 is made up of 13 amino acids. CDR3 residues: CASSFAGSGGYTF. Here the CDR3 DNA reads TGTGCCAGCAGCTTTGCAGGGTCGGGTGGCTACACCTTC.

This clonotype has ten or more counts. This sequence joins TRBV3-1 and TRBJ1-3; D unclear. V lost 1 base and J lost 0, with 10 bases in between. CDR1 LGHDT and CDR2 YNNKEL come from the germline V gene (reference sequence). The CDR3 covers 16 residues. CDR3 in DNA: TGTGCCAGCAGCCAAGGTCTTTCGAGCTCTGGAAACACCATATATTTT. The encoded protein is CASSQGLSSSGNTIYF. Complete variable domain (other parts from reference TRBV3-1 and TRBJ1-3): DTAVSQTPKYLVTQMGNDKSIKCEQNLGHDTMYWYKQDSKKFLKIMFSYNNKELIINETVPNRFSPKSPDKAHLNLHINSLELGDSAVYFCASSQGLSSSGNTIYFGEGSWLTVV.

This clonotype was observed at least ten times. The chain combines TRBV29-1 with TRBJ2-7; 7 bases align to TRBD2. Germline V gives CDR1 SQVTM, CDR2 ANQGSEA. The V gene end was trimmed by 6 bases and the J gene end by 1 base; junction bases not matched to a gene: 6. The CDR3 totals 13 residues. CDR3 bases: TGCAGCGTGGCAAGGGAGGGTTCCTACGAGCAGTACTTC. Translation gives CSVAREGSYEQYF.

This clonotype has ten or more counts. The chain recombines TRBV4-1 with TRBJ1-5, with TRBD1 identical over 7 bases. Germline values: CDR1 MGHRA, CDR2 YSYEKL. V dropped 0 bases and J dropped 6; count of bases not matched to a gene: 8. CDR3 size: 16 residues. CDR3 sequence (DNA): TGCGCCAGCAGCCAAGAGGCGACAGGGAGGGCTCAGCCCCAGCATTTT. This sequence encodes CASSQEATGRAQPQHF.

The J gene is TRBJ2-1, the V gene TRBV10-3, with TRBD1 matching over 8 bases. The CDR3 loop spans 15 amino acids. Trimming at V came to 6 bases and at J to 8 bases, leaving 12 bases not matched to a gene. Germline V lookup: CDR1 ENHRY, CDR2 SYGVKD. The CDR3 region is CAIRKTGARIYEQFF. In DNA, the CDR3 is TGTGCCATCAGAAAGACAGGGGCGAGAATCTATGAGCAGTTCTTC.

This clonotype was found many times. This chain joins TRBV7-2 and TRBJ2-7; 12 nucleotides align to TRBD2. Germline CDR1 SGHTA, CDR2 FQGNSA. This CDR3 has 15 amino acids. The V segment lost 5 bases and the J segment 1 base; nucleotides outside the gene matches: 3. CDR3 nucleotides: TGTGCCAGCAGCCGGACTAGCGGGAATTCCTACGAGCAGTACTTC. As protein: CASSRTSGNSYEQYF.

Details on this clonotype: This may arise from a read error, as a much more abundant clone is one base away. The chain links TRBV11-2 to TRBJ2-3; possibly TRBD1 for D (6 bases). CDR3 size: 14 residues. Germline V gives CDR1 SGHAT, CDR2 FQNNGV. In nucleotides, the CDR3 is TGTGCCAGCAGCCCTAGGACCCGGACAGATACGAAGTATTTT. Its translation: CASSPRTRTDTKYF.